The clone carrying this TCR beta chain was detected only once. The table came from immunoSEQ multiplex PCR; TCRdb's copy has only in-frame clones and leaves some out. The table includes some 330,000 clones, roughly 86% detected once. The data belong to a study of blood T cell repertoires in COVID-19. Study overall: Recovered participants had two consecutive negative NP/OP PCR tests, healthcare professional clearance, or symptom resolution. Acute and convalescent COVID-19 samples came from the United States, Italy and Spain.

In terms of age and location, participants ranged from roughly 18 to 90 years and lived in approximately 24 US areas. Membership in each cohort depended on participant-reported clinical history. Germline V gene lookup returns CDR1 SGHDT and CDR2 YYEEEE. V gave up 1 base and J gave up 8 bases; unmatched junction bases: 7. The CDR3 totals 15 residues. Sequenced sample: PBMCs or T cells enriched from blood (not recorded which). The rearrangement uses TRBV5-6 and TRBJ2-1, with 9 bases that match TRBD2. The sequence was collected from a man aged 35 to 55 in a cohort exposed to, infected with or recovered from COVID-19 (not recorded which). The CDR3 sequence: CASSLLVAGVHEQFF. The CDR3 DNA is TGTGCCAGCAGCTTGCTAGTAGCGGGAGTACATGAGCAGTTCTTC.